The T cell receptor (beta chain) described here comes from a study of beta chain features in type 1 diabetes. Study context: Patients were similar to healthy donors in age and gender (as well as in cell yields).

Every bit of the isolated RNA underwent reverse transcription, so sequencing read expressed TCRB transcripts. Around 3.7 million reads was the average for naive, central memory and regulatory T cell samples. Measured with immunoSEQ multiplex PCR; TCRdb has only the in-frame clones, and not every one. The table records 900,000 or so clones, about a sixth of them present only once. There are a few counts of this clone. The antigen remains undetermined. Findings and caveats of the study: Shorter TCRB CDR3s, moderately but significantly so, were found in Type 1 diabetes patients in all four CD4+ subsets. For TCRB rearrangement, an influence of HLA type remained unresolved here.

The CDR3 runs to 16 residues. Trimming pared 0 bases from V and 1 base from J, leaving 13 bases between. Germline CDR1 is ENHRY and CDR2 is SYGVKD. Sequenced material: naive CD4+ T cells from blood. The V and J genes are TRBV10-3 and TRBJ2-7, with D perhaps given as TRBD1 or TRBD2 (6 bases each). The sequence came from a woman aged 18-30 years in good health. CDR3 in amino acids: CAISESEGGNSYEQYF. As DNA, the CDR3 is TGTGCCATCAGTGAGTCGGAGGGGGGAAATTCCTACGAGCAGTACTTC.